This T cell receptor beta chain was recovered during a study of T cell repertoires in cytomegalovirus infection. Study-level information: CMV infection plus the matching HLA type was flagged by public TCR beta signatures. General study findings and limits: Carriage of CMV together with the relevant HLA was identifiable through cumulative public TCR beta family frequency.

This clonotype was recorded at least ten times. The antigen remains unidentified. MiXCR, run by TCRdb on the reads, gives a single entry per CDR3 protein. The data hold 450,000 to 600,000 distinct CDR3 sequences, with roughly 46% observed a single time. Germline V CDR1 and CDR2: SGHVS, FQNEAQ. The CDR3 length is 15 residues. Unmatched junction bases numbered 5, after V lost 5 bases and J lost 2 bases. The rearrangement links TRBV7-8 to TRBJ1-4, with 7 bases matching TRBD1. Specimen: cultured PBMCs, collected from culture after CMV antigen stimulation. The clonotype comes from a human donor in good health (CMV status not recorded). Some clones in this sample may be carry-over from other donors' samples. The CDR3 loop is CASSDRDETNEKLFF. Here the CDR3 DNA reads TGTGCCAGCAGCGACAGGGACGAGACTAATGAAAAACTGTTTTTT.